The clone carrying this T cell receptor beta chain was counted between two and nine times. The antigen is undetermined. Cells sorted as Tregs were CD4+, CD25+ and CD127-/low. V was shortened by 0 bases and J by 8 bases, with 16 bases between the two germline ends. The CDR3 covers 15 residues. The V gene's germline CDR1 is LGHNA and CDR2 YNFKEQ. Findings and caveats of the study: In terms of TCR gene usage, tumor memory CD4+ T cells clustered together with blood and lymph node memory CD4+ cells, as well as with lymph node naive CD4+ cells. Tumor Tregs overlapped most with tumor, then blood, naive CD4+ cells.

After constant-region reverse-primer amplification, full-length variable regions underwent semi-nested PCR with Nested Universal Primer A. TCRdb redid the calling of the 5' RACE reads with MiXCR, one entry per CDR3 protein. The sample lists over 40,000 distinct CDR3 sequences, approximately 22% occurring once. Source material: Tregs sorted from blood. The TCR was taken from a female donor with breast cancer. This chain uses TRBV4-2 with TRBJ1-2; D gene unclear. This CDR3 reads CASSQDLKGAGGYTF. The CDR3 DNA reads TGTGCCAGCAGCCAAGATCTGAAGGGCGCGGGCGGCTACACCTTC.